A selection of T cell receptor beta chains follows, all from one sample in a study of blood T cell repertoires in COVID-19. Produced via immunoSEQ multiplex PCR; TCRdb's table is partial and in-frame only. The sample lists 70,000 to 85,000 clones; about 80% were seen once. Sequencing was carried out using peripheral blood. These receptors all stem from a man older than 75 with acute or convalescent COVID-19. CDR3s include the opening cysteine and the closing phenylalanine or tryptophan. Fields, in order: clone size, V gene, D gene, CDR3 protein. A D gene is named only where the DNA matches it firmly. Not all rows give a size; the values are once, few, many and, for expanded clones, a class.

abundance: once
v_gene: TRBV4-1
d_gene: -
CDR3aa: CASSQGKGAGSGNQPQHF

abundance: -
v_gene: TRBV7-2
d_gene: -
CDR3aa: CASSLVWTNAQPQHF

abundance: -
v_gene: TRBV9
d_gene: -
CDR3aa: CASSVFGAGQGTYNEQFF

abundance: -
v_gene: TRBV27
d_gene: -
CDR3aa: CASSLSIIVGSPDTGELFF

abundance: -
v_gene: TRBV3-1/TRBV3-2
d_gene: -
CDR3aa: CASSHQGGALNEKLFF

abundance: -
v_gene: TRBV19
d_gene: TRBD1
CDR3aa: CASTTSETGPFQPQHF

abundance: -
v_gene: TRBV13
d_gene: TRBD1
CDR3aa: CASSPRDSPSGELFF

abundance: -
v_gene: TRBV12-3/TRBV12-4
d_gene: -
CDR3aa: CASSSPGPQHF

abundance: -
v_gene: TRBV3-1/TRBV3-2
d_gene: -
CDR3aa: CASSQNTGIGEKLFF

abundance: -
v_gene: TRBV12-5
d_gene: -
CDR3aa: CASGLRGGGEKLFF

abundance: -
v_gene: TRBV12-3/TRBV12-4
d_gene: TRBD2
CDR3aa: CASILGGEGKQFF

abundance: -
v_gene: TRBV5-1
d_gene: TRBD2
CDR3aa: CASSFGTSGGAVGDTQYF

abundance: few
v_gene: TRBV3-1/TRBV3-2
d_gene: -
CDR3aa: CASSQERVAAFF

abundance: -
v_gene: TRBV7-3
d_gene: TRBD2
CDR3aa: CASSPSSGGPTGELFF

abundance: -
v_gene: TRBV6-1
d_gene: -
CDR3aa: CASSGGMGLRSSYNEQFF

abundance: -
v_gene: TRBV9
d_gene: -
CDR3aa: CASRPTGAANYGYTF

abundance: -
v_gene: TRBV9
d_gene: -
CDR3aa: CASSVAGAGNEQFF

abundance: -
v_gene: TRBV19
d_gene: TRBD1
CDR3aa: CASGTGRSGANVLTF

abundance: -
v_gene: TRBV5-1
d_gene: -
CDR3aa: CASSLVRGTEAFF

abundance: few
v_gene: TRBV19
d_gene: -
CDR3aa: CASSIDLESPLHF

abundance: -
v_gene: TRBV7-9
d_gene: -
CDR3aa: CASSLQGDTEAFF

abundance: -
v_gene: TRBV5-5
d_gene: -
CDR3aa: CASSSGDTGELFF

abundance: once
v_gene: TRBV5-1
d_gene: TRBD1
CDR3aa: CASSTDRGLGDYGYTF

abundance: -
v_gene: TRBV6-5
d_gene: TRBD1
CDR3aa: CASSSLNRGNNEKLFF

abundance: once
v_gene: TRBV4-1
d_gene: TRBD2
CDR3aa: CASSLLLLAGGRSYEQYF

abundance: -
v_gene: TRBV13
d_gene: -
CDR3aa: CASSSRLSGSSPLHF

abundance: few
v_gene: TRBV10-1
d_gene: -
CDR3aa: CASSDDRVNTEAFF

abundance: -
v_gene: TRBV3-1/TRBV3-2
d_gene: -
CDR3aa: CASSQGEYTEAFF

abundance: -
v_gene: TRBV3-1/TRBV3-2
d_gene: TRBD1
CDR3aa: CASSLWTGGDRNEQFF

abundance: -
v_gene: TRBV10-3
d_gene: -
CDR3aa: CATSMDRANTEAFF

abundance: -
v_gene: TRBV5-6
d_gene: -
CDR3aa: CASSSHGEGSRLNTIYF

abundance: -
v_gene: TRBV2
d_gene: -
CDR3aa: CASSTQRGETQYF

abundance: -
v_gene: TRBV5-1
d_gene: TRBD2
CDR3aa: CASSSTSGQETQYF

abundance: -
v_gene: TRBV4-2
d_gene: -
CDR3aa: CAQPHQWGVVSNQPQHF

abundance: -
v_gene: TRBV28
d_gene: TRBD1
CDR3aa: CATTGEDQPQHF

abundance: -
v_gene: TRBV6-5
d_gene: TRBD1
CDR3aa: CASREGARGYTF

abundance: -
v_gene: TRBV11-2
d_gene: TRBD1
CDR3aa: CASRYGQVITEAFF